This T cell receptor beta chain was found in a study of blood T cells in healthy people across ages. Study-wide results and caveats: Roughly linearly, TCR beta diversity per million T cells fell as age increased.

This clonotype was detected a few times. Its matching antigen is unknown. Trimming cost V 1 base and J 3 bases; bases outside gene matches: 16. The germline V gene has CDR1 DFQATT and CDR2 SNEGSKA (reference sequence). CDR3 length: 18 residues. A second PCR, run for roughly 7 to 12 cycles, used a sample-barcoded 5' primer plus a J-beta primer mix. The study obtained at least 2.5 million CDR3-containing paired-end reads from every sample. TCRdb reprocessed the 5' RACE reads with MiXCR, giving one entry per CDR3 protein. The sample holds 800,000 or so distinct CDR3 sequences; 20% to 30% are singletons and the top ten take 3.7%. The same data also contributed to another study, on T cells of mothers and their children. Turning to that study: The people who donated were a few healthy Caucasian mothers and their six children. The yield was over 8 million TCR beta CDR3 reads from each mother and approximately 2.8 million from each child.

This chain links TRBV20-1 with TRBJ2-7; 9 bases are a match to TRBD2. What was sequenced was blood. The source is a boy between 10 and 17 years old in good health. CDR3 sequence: CSARVIAGVWGPDYEQYF. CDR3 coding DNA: TGCAGTGCTAGAGTGATAGCGGGAGTTTGGGGACCTGACTACGAGCAGTACTTC.